The source of this TCR beta chain is a study of blood T cell repertoires in COVID-19. Whole-study context: Whether acute or convalescent, the COVID-19 samples came from the United States, Italy and Spain. T cells, B-cell-depleted T cells, or PBMCs supplied cDNA or gDNA.

The junction had 5 bases not matched to a gene; V was cut back by 1 base and J by 9 bases. Germline lookup yields CDR1 SGHRS and CDR2 YFSETQ. This CDR3 has 14 amino acids. Using immunoSEQ multiplex PCR, the repertoire was profiled, and TCRdb retains in-frame clones only, with some absent. The sample lists under 300,000 clones; 86% were seen once. This clonotype was sampled from a man at least 80 years old with acute or convalescent COVID-19. Specimen: peripheral blood. The chain carries TRBV5-1 and TRBJ2-1, with TRBD1 matching 9 bases. The CDR3: CASSLRTGEPEQFF. The CDR3, as DNA: TGCGCCAGCAGCTTGCGGACAGGGGAACCTGAGCAGTTCTTC. Combining the CDR3 with reference TRBV5-1 and TRBJ2-1 gives the whole variable domain KAGVTQTPRYLIKTRGQQVTLSCSPISGHRSVSWYQQTPGQGLQFLFEYFSETQRNKGNFPGRFSGRQFSNSRSEMNVSTLELGDSALYLCASSLRTGEPEQFFGPGTRLTVL.